The 32 T cell receptor beta chains given below trace back to one sample, sequenced in a study of shared clonotypes between healthy human individuals. Terminally differentiated effector memory CD45RA+ cells were excluded by CCR7 positive selection of CD45RO-negative cells. Measured with immunoSEQ multiplex PCR; TCRdb has only the in-frame clones, and not every one. The sample has roughly 2,000,000 clones; around 96% are singletons. The source material was naive CD8+ T cells sorted from blood. The receptors were sampled from a man aged 18 to 30 in good health.

The V gene is TRBV30, the J gene TRBJ2-3, with no clear D. Germline loops: CDR1 GTSNPN, CDR2 SVGIG (reference sequence). This CDR3 spans 14 amino acids. The germline V and J ends were trimmed by 0 bases and 2 bases, with 9 bases remaining between them. CDR3 DNA: TGTGCCTGGAGTGTATATTCACTCACAGATACGCAGTATTTT. It codes for CAWSVYSLTDTQYF.

The gene calls are TRBV5-4 and TRBJ2-7, with a tentative D call TRBD2 (6 bases). Trimming removed 3 bases at V and 0 bases at J, with 10 bases between. Germline V gene data show CDR1 as SGHNT and CDR2 as YYREEE (reference sequence). This CDR3 is built from 14 residues. The CDR3 DNA reads as TGTGCCAGCAGCTGGGGGGACTTCTCCTACGAGCAGTACTTC. Translated, it gives CASSWGDFSYEQYF. Variable domain in full (rest from reference TRBV5-4 and TRBJ2-7): ETGVTQSPTHLIKTRGQQVTLRCSSQSGHNTVSWYQQALGQGPQFIFQYYREEENGRGNFPPRFSGLQFPNYSSELNVNALELDDSALYLCASSWGDFSYEQYFGPGTRLTVT.

The V and J genes are TRBV5-6 and TRBJ1-6; 7 bases line up with TRBD1. V was pared by 4 bases and J by 4 bases, with 14 bases of the junction left unmatched. The CDR3 covers 18 residues. Looked up from germline, CDR1 is SGHDT and CDR2 is YYEEEE. The CDR3 bases are TGTGCCAGCAGCCTCGAGGGGGGGACAGCCTTGTATAATTCACCCCTCCACTTT. Its protein product is CASSLEGGTALYNSPLHF.

This clone appeared many times. J is TRBJ1-2 and V is TRBV29-1, with D possibly TRBD1 on 5 matching bases. The ends were cut back, 6 bases at V and 3 bases at J, with 14 bases in the middle. This CDR3 contains 13 residues. Germline-derived CDR1 and CDR2 are SQVTM and ANQGSEA. CDR3 loop: CSVAFGGDYGYTF. CDR3 coding DNA: TGCAGCGTCGCCTTTGGGGGTGACTATGGCTACACCTTC.

The CDR3 DNA sequence: TGTGCCAGCAGTTTAGTGAGACAAGGGAACACTGAAGCTTTCTTT. Protein product: CASSLVRQGNTEAFF. The chain employs TRBV27 and TRBJ1-1; D remains unclear. CDR3 length equals 15 residues. The ends were cut back, 2 bases at V and 1 base at J, with 11 bases in the middle. Germline-derived CDR1 and CDR2 are MNHEY and SMNVEV (reference sequence).

This chain connects TRBV7-9 to TRBJ2-3; D is perhaps TRBD1 or TRBD2 (6 bases each). The CDR3 contains 14 residues. Germline V gene data show CDR1 as SEHNR and CDR2 as FQNEAQ (reference sequence). V shed 5 bases and J shed 14 bases, with 23 bases lying between them. CDR3 in DNA: TGTGCCAGCAGCCCGATTGACGCGGGACAACGCCTGTATTTT. This codes for CASSPIDAGQRLYF. Variable domain in full (rest from reference TRBV7-9 and TRBJ2-3): DTGVSQNPRHKITKRGQNVTFRCDPISEHNRLYWYRQTLGQGPEFLTYFQNEAQLEKSRLLSDRFSAERPKGSFSTLEIQRTEQGDSAMYLCASSPIDAGQRLYFGPGTRLTVL.

The count of this clone is one. This chain connects TRBV18 to TRBJ1-2; D remains unclear. The CDR3 contains 14 residues. V lost 3 bases and J 5 bases, leaving 13 bases between the germline ends. Germline V gives CDR1 KGHSH, CDR2 LQKENI. This CDR3 reads CASSPVGGAYGYTF. The CDR3 nucleotides read TGTGCCAGCTCACCCGTCGGCGGCGCGTATGGCTACACCTTC.

The chain carries TRBV6-4 and TRBJ2-7; either TRBD1 or TRBD2 may supply D (5 bases each). CDR1 and CDR2 from the germline V gene are MRHNA and SNTAGT. V lost 2 bases and J lost 4, with 21 bases in between. This CDR3 spans 17 amino acids. CDR3: CASSDDWTLGDEYEQYF. The CDR3 nucleotides read TGTGCCAGCAGTGACGATTGGACTCTGGGGGACGAATACGAGCAGTACTTC.

The rearrangement joins TRBV11-2 to TRBJ2-5; D is perhaps TRBD1 (6 bases). V gave up 5 bases and J gave up 9 bases, with 10 bases separating them. CDR3 length: 11 amino acids. The germline V gene has CDR1 SGHAT and CDR2 FQNNGV. This CDR3 reads CASSQGQPQYF. CDR3 coding DNA: TGTGCCAGCAGCCAGGGACAACCCCAGTACTTC.

This rearrangement joins TRBV5-4 to TRBJ1-4; D might be TRBD1 (5 bases). V gave up 3 bases and J gave up 12 bases, with 12 bases separating them. The CDR3 is 12 residues long. Germline V lookup: CDR1 SGHNT, CDR2 YYREEE (reference sequence). The CDR3 DNA follows: TGTGCCAGCAGCTCGTGGGGAGGGGAACTGTTTTTT. Its protein product is CASSSWGGELFF.

Concerning this clone itself: The same CDR3 can be traced to other DNA sequences in this sample. CDR3 DNA: TGCGCCAGCAGCTTGGAAGGCAACCTTAATGAAAAACTGTTTTTT. As protein: CASSLEGNLNEKLFF. V and J are TRBV5-1 and TRBJ1-4, with D hard to call. Germline V gene lookup returns CDR1 SGHRS and CDR2 YFSETQ. V shed 0 bases and J shed 4 bases, with 10 bases lying between them. This CDR3 contains 15 residues.

The chain links TRBV7-8 to TRBJ2-6; 9 nucleotides match TRBD1. The junction had 7 bases not matched to a gene; V was cut back by 11 bases and J by 2 bases. There are 15 residues in the CDR3. Germline CDR1 and CDR2: SGHVS and FQNEAQ. DNA of the CDR3: TGTGCCTTTCGGGACAGGGAAGCTGGGGCCAACGTCCTGACTTTC. It codes for CAFRDREAGANVLTF. Complete variable domain (other parts from reference TRBV7-8 and TRBJ2-6): GAGVSQSPRYKVAKRGQDVALRCDPISGHVSLFWYQQALGQGPEFLTYFQNEAQLDKSGLPSDRFFAERPEGSVSTLKIQRTQQEDSAVYLCAFRDREAGANVLTFGAGSRLTVL.

This clone was detected a few times. V is TRBV7-3 and J is TRBJ1-6; a possible D gene is TRBD1 (6 bases). Trimming pared 3 bases from V and 10 bases from J, leaving 10 bases between. The CDR3 extends over 13 amino acids. Germline values: CDR1 SGHTA, CDR2 FQGTGA. The CDR3 nucleotides are TGTGCCAGCAGCTTGTACAGGGCATCACCCCTCCACTTT. It encodes CASSLYRASPLHF.

V and J are TRBV6-5 and TRBJ1-3; D not certain. The CDR3 totals 15 residues. V lost 5 bases and J 0 bases, leaving 11 bases between the germline ends. CDR1 is MNHEY and CDR2 is SVGAGI in the germline V gene. The CDR3 DNA reads TGTGCCAGCAGTACGAACAGCCACTCTGGAAACACCATATATTTT. Residues: CASSTNSHSGNTIYF.

The CDR3 DNA follows: TGTGCCATCAGTGACGCCGAGGGCTATGGCTACACCTTC. Its translation is CAISDAEGYGYTF. This chain joins TRBV10-3 and TRBJ1-2; D uncertain. Germline values: CDR1 ENHRY, CDR2 SYGVKD. The CDR3 spans 13 residues. Deletions cut 3 bases from V and 4 bases from J, with 9 bases between.

The chain has TRBV9 and TRBJ2-2; D could derive from TRBD1 or TRBD2 (5 bases each). The germline V gene encodes CDR1 SGDLS and CDR2 YYNGEE. The CDR3 covers 13 residues. V was trimmed by 4 bases and J by 6 bases, leaving 10 bases between them. The CDR3 region is CASSPGTAGELFF. Written as DNA, the CDR3 is TGTGCCAGCAGCCCGGGGACCGCCGGGGAGCTGTTTTTT.

This clone has just one count. The V gene is TRBV7-9, the J gene TRBJ2-3; 8 nucleotides match TRBD1. Germline trimming cut 4 bases from V and 5 bases from J; bases unmatched to any gene: 5. Germline-derived CDR1 and CDR2 are SEHNR and FQNEAQ (reference sequence). CDR3 length: 14 residues. Here the CDR3 reads CASSSGQGRDTQYF. In DNA form, the CDR3 reads TGTGCCAGCAGCTCAGGACAGGGTAGAGATACGCAGTATTTT.

This clone was seen a single time. V is TRBV5-6 and J is TRBJ1-2, with D unresolved. Trimming left V 5 bases short and J 8 bases short, with 13 bases between. Per germline, CDR1 SGHDT and CDR2 YYEEEE. There are 12 residues in the CDR3. The CDR3 loop reads CASSVAVVGYTF. The CDR3 nucleotides are TGTGCCAGCAGTGTAGCCGTAGTAGGCTACACCTTC.

The chain is built from TRBV28 and TRBJ1-1, with D uncertain. Germline values: CDR1 MDHEN, CDR2 SYDVKM. This CDR3 region has 12 residues. V was cut by 5 bases and J by 5 bases, with 9 bases left in between. CDR3 in amino acids: CASSRDRTEAFF. CDR3 DNA: TGTGCCAGCAGTCGGGATCGGACTGAAGCTTTCTTT.

V usage is TRBV11-2 and J usage is TRBJ2-5; tentatively, D is TRBD1 (6 bases). Per the germline V gene, CDR1 is SGHAT and CDR2 is FQNNGV. This CDR3 region has 16 residues. Trimming pared 0 bases from V and 1 base from J, leaving 12 bases between. This CDR3 reads CASSLDIRGIQETQYF. The CDR3 region has the DNA TGTGCCAGCAGCTTAGATATTAGGGGGATCCAAGAGACCCAGTACTTC.

The count of this clone is one. The V gene is TRBV27, the J gene TRBJ2-1, with D tentatively TRBD1 (6 bases). Germline V CDR1 and CDR2: MNHEY, SMNVEV (reference sequence). This CDR3 comprises 14 residues. The V gene lost 8 bases and the J gene lost 2 bases, with 13 bases spanning the gap. This CDR3 reads CASAEDSPYNEQFF. As DNA, the CDR3 is TGTGCCAGCGCAGAGGACAGTCCCTACAATGAGCAGTTCTTC.

The chain joins TRBV6-1 to TRBJ1-1; D may be TRBD1 (5 bases). This CDR3 has 14 amino acids. The V and J ends lost 3 bases and 7 bases respectively, with 15 bases between them. Germline V CDR1 and CDR2: MNHNS, SASEGT. CDR3 in amino acids: CASSETWLGGEAFF. The CDR3 DNA reads as TGTGCCAGCAGTGAGACCTGGCTGGGGGGTGAAGCTTTCTTT.

The chain uses TRBV4-2 and TRBJ2-4; TRBD1 matches at 9 bases. The CDR3 length is 18 residues. Per germline, CDR1 LGHNA and CDR2 YNFKEQ. The junction had 10 bases not matched to a gene; V was cut back by 4 bases and J by 0 bases. The CDR3 here is CASSPAVGQGPAKNIQYF. CDR3 sequence (DNA): TGTGCCAGCAGCCCAGCGGTCGGACAGGGGCCAGCCAAAAACATTCAGTACTTC.

Comments on this clone: This same CDR3 is encoded by further DNA sequences in the sample. V and J are TRBV5-4 and TRBJ2-7; 11 nucleotides match TRBD2. The J segment lost 2 bases and the V segment lost 3 bases, leaving 4 bases of the junction unmatched. This CDR3 contains 15 residues. Germline V gene lookup returns CDR1 SGHNT and CDR2 YYREEE (reference sequence). This CDR3 is CASSYLAGGTYEQYF. The CDR3, as DNA: TGTGCCAGCAGCTATCTAGCGGGGGGAACCTACGAGCAGTACTTC. The full variable domain, rest sourced from reference TRBV5-4 and TRBJ2-7, is ETGVTQSPTHLIKTRGQQVTLRCSSQSGHNTVSWYQQALGQGPQFIFQYYREEENGRGNFPPRFSGLQFPNYSSELNVNALELDDSALYLCASSYLAGGTYEQYFGPGTRLTVT.

A word on this clone: Within the sample, other DNA sequences also encode this same CDR3. The CDR3 bases are TGTGCCAGCAGCTTGGTAGCGGGCACCGGGGAGCTGTTTTTT. It is translated as CASSLVAGTGELFF. The chain has TRBV7-9 and TRBJ2-2; TRBD2 matches at 7 bases. CDR1 and CDR2 (germline): SEHNR, FQNEAQ (reference sequence). CDR3 size: 14 residues. Trimming took 3 bases from V and 4 from J; bases not matched to a gene: 2.

This chain uses TRBV2 with TRBJ2-4; D remains ambiguous. The germline gives CDR1 SNHLY, CDR2 FYNNEI. V dropped 7 bases and J dropped 6 bases, with 10 bases sitting between them. The CDR3 totals 12 residues. The CDR3: CASIGLLNIQYF. The CDR3 nucleotides read TGTGCCAGCATCGGCTTATTAAACATTCAGTACTTC. The full variable domain, with the rest looked up from reference TRBV2 and TRBJ2-4, is EPEVTQTPSHQVTQMGQEVILRCVPISNHLYFYWYRQILGQKVEFLVSFYNNEISEKSEIFDDQFSVERPDGSNFTLKIRSTKLEDSAMYFCASIGLLNIQYFGAGTRLSVL.

Turning to this clone: Other DNA variants within this sample encode the same CDR3. The V call is TRBV4-1, the J call TRBJ2-6; D perhaps matches TRBD1 (6 bases). V lost 3 bases and J 4 bases, leaving 7 bases between the germline ends. In germline, CDR1 is MGHRA, CDR2 YSYEKL. The CDR3 extends over 14 amino acids. In DNA, the CDR3 is TGCGCCAGCAGCCAGGGGACAGGGGCCAACGTCCTGACTTTC. This gives the protein CASSQGTGANVLTF.

This sequence joins TRBV5-1 and TRBJ1-2; perhaps TRBD1 as D (6 bases). V was clipped by 0 bases and J by 5 bases, with 17 bases between them. The CDR3 extends over 16 amino acids. The germline CDR1 and CDR2 sequences are SGHRS and YFSETQ. This CDR3 reads CASSLEAGAAEYGYTF. CDR3 in DNA: TGCGCCAGCAGCTTGGAGGCGGGGGCGGCAGAATATGGCTACACCTTC.

This clone was seen only a few times. The chain joins TRBV7-2 to TRBJ2-7; D may match TRBD1 or TRBD2 (5 bases each). Deletions cut 4 bases from V and 9 bases from J, with 19 bases between. The CDR3 runs to 14 residues. Germline CDR1 reads SGHTA; CDR2 reads FQGNSA. The CDR3: CASSSFARDGRQYF. CDR3 coding DNA: TGTGCCAGCAGCTCTTTTGCCCGGGACGGCCGGCAGTACTTC.

Concerning this clone: The sample holds other DNA sequences that translate to the same CDR3. The chain links TRBV29-1 to TRBJ1-5; maybe TRBD1 (5 bases). Germline CDR1 is SQVTM and CDR2 is ANQGSEA. The CDR3 is 14 amino acids. Between the trimmed V and J ends, which lost 4 bases and 0 bases, there was a span of 10 bases. The CDR3 spells CSVVSGDSNQPQHF. CDR3 DNA sequence: TGCAGCGTTGTTTCGGGGGATAGCAATCAGCCCCAGCATTTT. Together with reference TRBV29-1 and TRBJ1-5, the CDR3 gives the full variable domain: SAVISQKPSRDICQRGTSLTIQCQVDSQVTMMFWYRQQPGQSLTLIATANQGSEATYESGFVIDKFPISRPNLTFSTLTVSNMSPEDSSIYLCSVVSGDSNQPQHFGDGTRLSIL.

The chain is built from TRBV9 and TRBJ2-7; D is perhaps TRBD1 (5 bases). CDR1 and CDR2 (germline): SGDLS, YYNGEE. The V gene lost 4 bases and the J gene lost 3 bases, with 8 bases spanning the gap. The CDR3 loop spans 12 amino acids. The CDR3 sequence: CASSTQGYEQYF. In DNA form, the CDR3 reads TGTGCCAGCAGCACGCAGGGCTACGAGCAGTACTTC.

This clone was seen a handful of times. This chain uses TRBV19 with TRBJ1-1; D is undetermined. The CDR3 loop spans 11 amino acids. Germline-derived CDR1 and CDR2 are LNHDA and SQIVND (reference sequence). The germline V and J ends were trimmed by 8 bases and 3 bases, with 7 bases remaining between them. CDR3 sequence reads: CASSEDTEAFF. The CDR3 nucleotides read TGTGCCAGTTCCGAGGACACTGAAGCTTTCTTT.